This TCR beta chain was captured in a study of shared clonotypes between healthy human individuals. The study's findings and limits: Among several donors, about 4.6% of naive CD4 clonotypes were found in common.

With 6 bases removed from V and 5 bases from J, the gap between germline ends came to 14 bases. The CDR3 contains 14 residues. Germline V gene data show CDR1 as MRHNA and CDR2 as SNTAGT. To note about this clone: Its antigen is unknown.

TCRdb's copy holds only in-frame clones and misses some; the assay was immunoSEQ multiplex PCR. The table has approximately 980,000 clones, approximately 80% seen once. This TCR came from a man aged 18 to 29 in good health. The rearrangement uses TRBV6-4 and TRBJ2-1; a weak D match, TRBD2 (5 bases). Material for sequencing was memory CD4+ T cells sorted from blood. Subset reported: CD45RA-negative fraction. This CDR3 is CASSHDYANNEQFF. In DNA form, the CDR3 reads TGTGCCAGCAGCCATGACTACGCAAACAATGAGCAGTTCTTC.